This passage covers 21 T cell receptor beta chains from one sample sequenced in a study of blood T cell repertoires in COVID-19. Measured with immunoSEQ multiplex PCR; TCRdb has only the in-frame clones, and not every one. This table has over 90,000 clones, roughly 90% appearing once. The material sequenced was peripheral blood. Receptor source: a woman aged 45-60 years with COVID-19, enrolled during active disease.

The rearrangement uses TRBV15 and TRBJ1-2; D ambiguous. With 5 bases removed from V and 6 bases from J, the gap between germline ends came to 19 bases. CDR1 and CDR2 (germline): LNHNV, YYDKDF (reference sequence). The CDR3 length is 15 residues. The CDR3 protein is CATSPVRRIADGYTF. The CDR3 DNA reads as TGTGCCACCAGCCCAGTAAGGAGGATCGCGGATGGCTACACCTTC.

CDR3 sequence reads: CASGFVSYTSGGETQYF. CDR3 bases: TGTGCTAGTGGTTTCGTTAGTTATACTAGCGGGGGAGAGACCCAGTACTTC. The chain employs TRBV12-5 and TRBJ2-5; 11 bases align to TRBD2. Losses at the gene ends were 3 bases for V and 4 bases for J; bases not matched to a gene: 10. There are 17 residues in the CDR3. The germline V gene encodes CDR1 LGHNT and CDR2 FRNRAP.

This clone was counted a few times. The rearrangement links TRBV13 to TRBJ2-2, with 10 nucleotides matching TRBD1. CDR1 PRHDT and CDR2 FYEKMQ come from the germline V gene (reference sequence). With V trimmed by 6 bases and J by 5 bases, 6 bases remained unmatched. This CDR3 contains 15 residues. The CDR3 region has the DNA TGTGCCAGCAGTCAAGGACAGGGGGGGACCGGGGAGCTGTTTTTT. The encoded protein is CASSQGQGGTGELFF.

This chain connects TRBV7-2 to TRBJ2-3, with D perhaps TRBD2 (5 bases). Germline CDR1 SGHTA, CDR2 FQGNSA. Between the trimmed V and J ends, which lost 6 bases and 4 bases, there was a span of 23 bases. CDR3 length equals 17 residues. The CDR3, as DNA: TGTGCCAGCAGGCGCCACGTCCCGGGCCCGAGGGCAGATACGCAGTATTTT. It specifies CASRRHVPGPRADTQYF. The full variable domain, its missing parts supplied by reference TRBV7-2 and TRBJ2-3, is GAGVSQSPSNKVTEKGKDVELRCDPISGHTALYWYRQSLGQGLEFLIYFQGNSAPDKSGLPSDRFSAERTGGSVSTLTIQRTQQEDSAVYLCASRRHVPGPRADTQYFGPGTRLTVL.

This rearrangement joins TRBV5-6 to TRBJ1-1; 8 nucleotides match TRBD1. The CDR3 is made up of 16 amino acids. Germline V CDR1 and CDR2: SGHDT, YYEEEE. After removal of 2 bases from V and 0 bases from J, the junction contained 6 bases not matched to a gene. The CDR3: CASSFLRDRMNTEAFF. CDR3 DNA sequence: TGTGCCAGCAGCTTCTTGCGGGACAGGATGAACACTGAAGCTTTCTTT.

The rearrangement uses TRBV6-5 and TRBJ1-5; possibly TRBD1 for D (5 bases). Germline V gives CDR1 MNHEY, CDR2 SVGAGI. This CDR3 spans 13 amino acids. V gave up 5 bases and J gave up 3 bases, with 8 bases separating them. Written as DNA, the CDR3 is TGTGCCAGCAGTACAGGTACCAATCAGCCCCAGCATTTT. The encoded protein is CASSTGTNQPQHF.

This chain connects TRBV19 to TRBJ2-5, with 14 bases that match TRBD2. This CDR3 contains 18 residues. V gave up 6 bases and J gave up 4 bases; unmatched junction bases: 13. Germline V gene lookup returns CDR1 LNHDA and CDR2 SQIVND (reference sequence). The CDR3 protein is CASSDDWTSGGNAETQYF. As DNA, the CDR3 is TGTGCCAGTAGCGATGACTGGACTAGCGGGGGGAACGCAGAGACCCAGTACTTC.

The J gene is TRBJ2-7, the V gene TRBV5-1; tentative D call: TRBD2 (6 bases). The ends were cut back, 0 bases at V and 0 bases at J, with 7 bases in the middle. The CDR3 contains 14 residues. Germline V gives CDR1 SGHRS, CDR2 YFSETQ. The CDR3 spells CASSLVEGSYEQYF. The CDR3, as DNA: TGCGCCAGCAGCTTGGTGGAGGGCTCCTACGAGCAGTACTTC.

V is TRBV28 and J is TRBJ1-2, with D tentatively TRBD1 (5 bases). Trimming stripped 4 bases from V and 5 bases from J, with 8 bases between. Germline V lookup: CDR1 MDHEN, CDR2 SYDVKM. The CDR3 loop spans 12 amino acids. CDR3 DNA sequence: TGTGCCAGCAGTTCGCCAGGGTATGGCTACACCTTC. Its protein product is CASSSPGYGYTF.

This clone was seen once. V gene TRBV28 combines with J gene TRBJ1-1; 7 positions match TRBD1. CDR1 MDHEN and CDR2 SYDVKM come from the germline V gene. The CDR3 runs 14 residues. V trimming: 5 bases; J trimming: 7 bases; junction bases outside the gene matches: 10. The CDR3 loop is CASSLDRVVNEAFF. The CDR3 DNA sequence: TGTGCCAGCAGTCTTGACAGGGTGGTTAATGAAGCTTTCTTT.

The V gene is TRBV19, the J gene TRBJ2-1, with 7 bases that match TRBD2. This CDR3 has 14 amino acids. V was clipped by 3 bases and J by 4 bases; unmatched bases: 3. Germline CDR1 LNHDA, CDR2 SQIVND (reference sequence). This CDR3 is CASSMWGGYNEQFF. The CDR3 DNA is TGTGCCAGTAGTATGTGGGGGGGTTACAATGAGCAGTTCTTC.

The J gene is TRBJ2-7, the V gene TRBV6-2 or TRBV6-3, with D possibly TRBD2 on 7 matching bases. Germline CDR1 and CDR2: MNHEY and SVGEGT. The CDR3 has 14 amino acids. Trimming pared 0 bases from V and 7 bases from J, leaving 13 bases between. CDR3 protein: CASSYSGGAGEQYV. The CDR3 coding sequence is TGTGCCAGCAGTTACTCTGGGGGGGCCGGGGAGCAGTACGTC.

The chain recombines TRBV3-1 (or the pseudogene TRBV3-2) with TRBJ1-1; a weak D match, TRBD1 (5 bases). The length of the CDR3 is 14 residues. The V and J ends lost 0 bases and 5 bases respectively, with 10 bases between them. Germline CDR1 reads LGHDT; CDR2 reads YNNKEL (reference sequence). Here the CDR3 reads CASSQDGGKTEAFF. DNA of the CDR3: TGTGCCAGCAGCCAAGACGGGGGAAAGACTGAAGCTTTCTTT.

The chain carries TRBV6-5 and TRBJ1-1; D unclear. The CDR3 extends over 11 amino acids. Trimming took off 7 bases at V and 6 bases at J, with 9 bases between the two ends. Germline-derived CDR1 and CDR2 are MNHEY and SVGAGI. CDR3 in DNA: TGTGCCAGCATCCGTCCCCCTGAAGCTTTCTTT. Amino acid sequence: CASIRPPEAFF.

The chain uses TRBV2 and TRBJ1-2; perhaps TRBD1 as D (5 bases). The CDR3 is made up of 11 amino acids. Trimming took 8 bases from V and 2 from J, leaving 6 bases between them. Germline CDR1 is SNHLY and CDR2 is FYNNEI. CDR3 sequence: CASQGNYGYTF. In DNA form, the CDR3 reads TGTGCCAGCCAGGGAAACTATGGCTACACCTTC.

This clone turned up a few times. This chain joins TRBV5-1 and TRBJ1-2, with D unresolved. The CDR3 spans 15 residues. V lost 1 base to trimming and J lost 0 bases, with 10 bases between them. Germline V gene sequence: CDR1 SGHRS, CDR2 YFSETQ. CDR3 in DNA: TGCGCCAGCAGCTTGCTGTTCGGGACTAACTATGGCTACACCTTC. Translation: CASSLLFGTNYGYTF.

A single count supports this clone. The chain has TRBV9 and TRBJ1-4; tentatively, D is TRBD1 (5 bases). Germline CDR1 is SGDLS and CDR2 is YYNGEE. Trimming removed 4 bases at V and 7 bases at J, with 14 bases between. The CDR3 consists of 14 residues. The CDR3, as DNA: TGTGCCAGCAGCCCCTCAGGGTCCGGTGAAAAACTGTTTTTT. Residues: CASSPSGSGEKLFF.

The chain has TRBV24-1 and TRBJ2-7; maybe TRBD2 (5 bases). Germline V gene data show CDR1 as KGHDR and CDR2 as SFDVKD. The CDR3 spans 13 residues. Trimming removed 3 bases from V and 3 bases from J, with 8 bases in between. The CDR3 loop is CATSDRDFYEQYF. The CDR3 DNA sequence: TGTGCCACCAGTGATCGGGATTTCTACGAGCAGTACTTC.

This clone was picked up one time. The V and J genes are TRBV6-6 and TRBJ2-7; unclear D gene. V lost 4 bases and J lost 3, with 10 bases in between. The CDR3 is 13 amino acids. Germline loops: CDR1 MNHNY, CDR2 SVGAGI (reference sequence). CDR3 in amino acids: CASSLIYLYEQYF. As DNA, the CDR3 is TGTGCCAGCAGTTTGATCTACCTCTACGAGCAGTACTTC.

This clone was recorded a few times. The chain recombines TRBV28 with TRBJ1-2; 9 positions agree with TRBD1. This CDR3 is 12 amino acids long. With 5 bases clipped from V and 6 bases from J, the junction kept 1 base outside the gene matches. Germline values: CDR1 MDHEN, CDR2 SYDVKM. In nucleotides, the CDR3 is TGTGCCAGCAGTCGGACAGGGGATGGCTACACCTTC. Protein: CASSRTGDGYTF.

The chain joins TRBV5-6 to TRBJ2-1, with 9 bases matching TRBD2. The CDR3 extends over 15 amino acids. CDR1 is SGHDT, CDR2 YYEEEE, per germline. With 4 bases clipped from V and 4 bases from J, the junction kept 6 bases outside the gene matches. The CDR3: CASSKLAGAYNEQFF. CDR3 DNA: TGTGCCAGCAGCAAATTAGCGGGGGCTTACAATGAGCAGTTCTTC.